These 19 T cell receptor beta chains share one sample of origin, sequenced in a study of control samples from healthy donors and cancer patients (dated by TCRdb to about 2020). The library relied on the immunoSEQ multiplex PCR assay. The table was pulled from immuneACCESS by TCRdb, which kept in-frame rearrangements only. Such tables lose some clones; where checked, under half of the loss comes from unresolved V genes, and the rest has no known cause. In this sample the table shows about 220,000 clones, over 90% of which occur a single time. The biggest ten clones account for more than 1.3% of the sample. Sequenced sample: blood. These receptor sequences come from a middle-aged man in good health.

V gene TRBV2 combines with J gene TRBJ1-5; D might be TRBD1 (5 bases). Trimming left V 5 bases short and J 7 bases short, with 21 bases between. The CDR3 loop spans 16 amino acids. The V gene's germline CDR1 is SNHLY and CDR2 FYNNEI. The CDR3 loop reads CASSYQTKQGRQPQHF. Written as DNA, the CDR3 is TGTGCCAGCAGTTACCAAACAAAGCAGGGTCGCCAGCCCCAGCATTTT.

The V and J genes are TRBV7-8 and TRBJ1-5; maybe TRBD1 (6 bases). This CDR3 has 16 amino acids. Germline assignment: CDR1 SGHVS and CDR2 FQNEAQ. Trimming took off 5 bases at V and 4 bases at J, with 18 bases between the two ends. As DNA, the CDR3 is TGTGCCAGCAGCCCTCATGGGTGGGACAAAAATCAGCCCCAGCATTTT. Residues: CASSPHGWDKNQPQHF.

This sequence joins TRBV10-3 and TRBJ1-2, with 9 positions matching TRBD1. The ends lost 5 bases at V and 6 bases at J; junction bases unmatched: 10. The CDR3 contains 15 residues. Germline V lookup: CDR1 ENHRY, CDR2 SYGVKD. For the CDR3, the DNA is TGTGCCATCAGTTACATCCCGGGACAGGGAAATGGCTACACCTTC. This translates into CAISYIPGQGNGYTF.

V usage is TRBV4-2 and J usage is TRBJ1-2, with TRBD1 identical over 10 bases. The CDR3 spans 17 residues. Germline lookup yields CDR1 LGHNA and CDR2 YNFKEQ. Trimming took 0 bases from V and 8 from J; bases not matched to a gene: 12. The CDR3 protein is CASSQDGDRGTSRGYTF. As DNA, the CDR3 is TGTGCCAGCAGCCAAGACGGGGACAGGGGCACAAGTAGGGGCTACACCTTC.

The V call is TRBV7-9, the J call TRBJ2-3; TRBD1 matches at 8 bases. The length of the CDR3 is 14 residues. Losses at the gene ends were 5 bases for V and 6 bases for J; bases not matched to a gene: 7. Germline V gene lookup returns CDR1 SEHNR and CDR2 FQNEAQ (reference sequence). CDR3 sequence: CASSIGQGHDTQYF. In DNA, the CDR3 is TGTGCCAGCAGCATCGGACAGGGCCACGATACGCAGTATTTT. Complete variable domain (other parts from reference TRBV7-9 and TRBJ2-3): DTGVSQNPRHKITKRGQNVTFRCDPISEHNRLYWYRQTLGQGPEFLTYFQNEAQLEKSRLLSDRFSAERPKGSFSTLEIQRTEQGDSAMYLCASSIGQGHDTQYFGPGTRLTVL.

V is TRBV6-6 and J is TRBJ2-1; no firm D call. Trimming removed 6 bases from V and 4 bases from J, with 4 bases in between. The CDR3 runs to 11 residues. Germline V gene data show CDR1 as MNHNY and CDR2 as SVGAGI (reference sequence). The CDR3 nucleotides read TGTGCCAGCAGGGGGTACAATGAGCAGTTCTTC. Translating gives CASRGYNEQFF.

The chain has TRBV5-5 and TRBJ2-7; D is perhaps TRBD2 (5 bases). In germline, CDR1 is SGHKS, CDR2 YYEKEE (reference sequence). V dropped 4 bases and J dropped 1 base, with 15 bases sitting between them. This CDR3 spans 15 amino acids. CDR3 loop: CASSHIMGGSYEQYF. Written as DNA, the CDR3 is TGTGCCAGCAGCCACATCATGGGCGGGTCCTACGAGCAGTACTTC. Drawing the rest from reference TRBV5-5 and TRBJ2-7, the complete variable domain is DAGVTQSPTHLIKTRGQQVTLRCSPISGHKSVSWYQQVLGQGPQFIFQYYEKEERGRGNFPDRFSARQFPNYSSELNVNALLLGDSALYLCASSHIMGGSYEQYFGPGTRLTVT.

CDR3: CASSQVDRDNEQFF. CDR3 bases: TGTGCCAGCAGCCAAGTCGACAGGGACAATGAGCAGTTCTTC. V is TRBV4-2 and J is TRBJ2-1; 7 nucleotides match TRBD1. Germline V CDR1 and CDR2: LGHNA, YNFKEQ. V lost 1 base and J lost 5; bases outside the gene matches: 2. The length of the CDR3 is 14 residues.

The chain links TRBV20-1 to TRBJ1-2; D call uncertain. Trimming took off 2 bases at V and 8 bases at J, with 9 bases between the two ends. CDR3 size: 11 residues. Looked up from germline, CDR1 is DFQATT and CDR2 is SNEGSKA (reference sequence). CDR3 DNA: TGCAGTGCTAGACGGGTGCGAGGCTACACCTTC. Its translation: CSARRVRGYTF.

The chain recombines TRBV6-6 with TRBJ2-1; 10 positions agree with TRBD2. CDR1 and CDR2 from the germline V gene are MNHNY and SVGAGI (reference sequence). CDR3 length: 13 amino acids. Trimming removed 6 bases from V and 8 bases from J; junction bases left unmatched: 4. The CDR3 region is CASSLAGAYEQFF. The CDR3 DNA is TGTGCCAGCAGCCTAGCGGGGGCCTATGAGCAGTTCTTC.

The chain is built from TRBV7-6 and TRBJ2-5; no clear D gene. V gave up 3 bases and J gave up 5 bases, with 7 bases separating them. The germline gives CDR1 SGHVS, CDR2 FNYEAQ. This CDR3 region has 12 residues. DNA for the CDR3: TGTGCCAGCAGCTTTGTGGGTGAGACCCAGTACTTC. Its translation is CASSFVGETQYF.

CDR3 protein: CASSERRGGDEKLFF. CDR3 sequence (DNA): TGTGCCAGCAGTGAACGCAGGGGTGGGGACGAAAAACTGTTTTTT. V usage is TRBV6-1 and J usage is TRBJ1-4; TRBD1 is a possible D gene (6 bases). V gave up 2 bases and J gave up 8 bases, with 15 bases separating them. The CDR3 is 15 residues long. Looked up from germline, CDR1 is MNHNS and CDR2 is SASEGT.

In its sample, this clone was seen once. The chain recombines TRBV27 with TRBJ1-4; TRBD1 might be the D (5 bases). The germline V gene has CDR1 MNHEY and CDR2 SMNVEV (reference sequence). The CDR3 loop spans 18 amino acids. Trimming took 3 bases from V and 1 from J, leaving 18 bases between them. CDR3 DNA: TGTGCCAGCAGTTTCCGTCAGGGTTCTGGTCGAACTAATGAAAAACTGTTTTTT. It encodes CASSFRQGSGRTNEKLFF.

Remarks on this clone: One end of the junction varies from germline; a read error may be responsible. The chain couples TRBV7-7 to TRBJ2-1, with 8 nucleotides matching TRBD2. This CDR3 is 13 amino acids long. The germline V gene has CDR1 SSHAT and CDR2 FNYEAQ (reference sequence). DNA for the CDR3: TGTGCTAGCAGCTTAGCGGGGACCAATGAGCAGTTCTTC. Amino acid sequence: CASSLAGTNEQFF.

This clone was detected once. The chain combines TRBV13 with TRBJ2-7, with 13 positions matching TRBD2. The V and J ends lost 5 bases and 0 bases, in that order; junction bases with no gene match: 7. Germline CDR1 reads PRHDT; CDR2 reads FYEKMQ (reference sequence). This CDR3 region has 17 residues. The CDR3 sequence: CASSAQGTSGTSYEQYV. For the CDR3, the DNA is TGTGCCAGCAGCGCCCAAGGGACTAGCGGGACCTCCTACGAGCAGTACGTC.

The sample holds one count of this clone. The rearrangement joins TRBV11-2 to TRBJ2-3; no firm D call. This CDR3 contains 14 residues. V was clipped by 4 bases and J by 2 bases, with 10 bases between them. Germline assignment: CDR1 SGHAT and CDR2 FQNNGV. The CDR3 DNA follows: TGTGCCAGCAGCTACCGACTGAACACAGATACGCAGTATTTT. This sequence encodes CASSYRLNTDTQYF.

The chain carries TRBV5-1 and TRBJ1-3; 10 nucleotides line up with TRBD1. The CDR3 has 14 amino acids. Germline CDR1 reads SGHRS; CDR2 reads YFSETQ. V was clipped by 7 bases and J by 4 bases; unmatched bases: 5. Written as DNA, the CDR3 is TGCGCCAGCCGCCGGGACAGGGGCGGAAACACCATATATTTT. Translated: CASRRDRGGNTIYF.

On this clone itself: Mismatch with germline at one junction end may stem from a read error. This chain uses TRBV9 with TRBJ1-6, with 9 bases fitting TRBD1. The CDR3 runs 15 residues. Germline CDR1 and CDR2: SGDLS and YYNGEE. The chain's CDR3 is CASTSRGTGNSPPHF. The CDR3 coding sequence is TGTGCCAGCACCTCCCGGGGGACAGGGAATTCACCCCCCCACTTT.

The chain recombines TRBV4-3 with TRBJ1-3; D is uncertain. Germline V gene data show CDR1 as LGHNA and CDR2 as YSLEER. The CDR3 spans 12 residues. Trimming stripped 4 bases from V and 4 bases from J, with 5 bases between. The CDR3 DNA reads TGCGCCAGCAGCCCTGGCGGAAACACCATATATTTT. Its protein product is CASSPGGNTIYF.